The present entry profiles one TCR beta chain with its context. The antigen remains undetermined. The source of the sample is a study of response to subunit inactivated influenza vaccine. Trimming left V 5 bases short and J 2 bases short, with 16 bases between. CDR1 SEHNR and CDR2 FQNEAQ come from the germline V gene (reference sequence). CDR3 length equals 15 residues. Using its own MiXCR run on the RT-PCR reads, TCRdb lists one record per CDR3 protein. The sample includes hundreds of thousands of distinct CDR3 sequences, 14% of them seen just once. Overall study results and limits: T cells newly recruited by each seasonal influenza vaccination are few, the authors suggested.

The sequence was collected from a man between 50 and 59 years old who received an inactivated influenza vaccine. The V call is TRBV7-9, the J call TRBJ2-7; D possibly corresponds to TRBD1 (5 bases). This material consisted of PBMCs from blood, taken less than 15 days before vaccination. CDR3 residues: CASSTTGLRTYEQYF. CDR3 DNA: TGTGCCAGCAGCACTACAGGCTTAAGGACCTACGAGCAGTACTTC.